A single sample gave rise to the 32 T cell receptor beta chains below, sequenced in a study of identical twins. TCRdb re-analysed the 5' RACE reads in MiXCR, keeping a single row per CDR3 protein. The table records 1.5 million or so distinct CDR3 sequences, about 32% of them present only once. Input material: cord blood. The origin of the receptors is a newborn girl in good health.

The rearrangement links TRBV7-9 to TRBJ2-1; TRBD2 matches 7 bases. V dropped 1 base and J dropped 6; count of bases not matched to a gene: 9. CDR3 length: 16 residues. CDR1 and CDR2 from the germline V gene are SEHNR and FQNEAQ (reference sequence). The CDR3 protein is CASSLVSELATNEQFF. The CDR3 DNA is TGTGCCAGCAGCTTAGTATCCGAACTAGCGACCAATGAGCAGTTCTTC. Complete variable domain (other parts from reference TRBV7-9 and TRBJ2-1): DTGVSQNPRHKITKRGQNVTFRCDPISEHNRLYWYRQTLGQGPEFLTYFQNEAQLEKSRLLSDRFSAERPKGSFSTLEIQRTEQGDSAMYLCASSLVSELATNEQFFGPGTRLTVL.

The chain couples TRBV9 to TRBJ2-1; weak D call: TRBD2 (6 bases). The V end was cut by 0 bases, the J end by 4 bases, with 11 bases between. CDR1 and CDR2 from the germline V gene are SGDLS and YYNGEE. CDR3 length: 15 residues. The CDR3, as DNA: TGTGCCAGCAGCGTAGCTGCGGGGACTTACAATGAGCAGTTCTTC. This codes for CASSVAAGTYNEQFF. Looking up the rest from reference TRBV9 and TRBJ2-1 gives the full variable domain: DSGVTQTPKHLITATGQRVTLRCSPRSGDLSVYWYQQSLDQGLQFLIQYYNGEERAKGNILERFSAQQFPDLHSELNLSSLELGDSALYFCASSVAAGTYNEQFFGPGTRLTVL.

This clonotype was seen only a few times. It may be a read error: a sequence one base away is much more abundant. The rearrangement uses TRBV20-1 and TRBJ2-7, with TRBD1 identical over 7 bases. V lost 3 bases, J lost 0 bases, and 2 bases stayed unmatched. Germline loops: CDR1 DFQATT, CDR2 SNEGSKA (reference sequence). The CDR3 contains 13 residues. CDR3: CSASGDSSYEQYF. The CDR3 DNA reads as TGCAGTGCTAGCGGGGACAGCTCCTACGAGCAGTACTTC.

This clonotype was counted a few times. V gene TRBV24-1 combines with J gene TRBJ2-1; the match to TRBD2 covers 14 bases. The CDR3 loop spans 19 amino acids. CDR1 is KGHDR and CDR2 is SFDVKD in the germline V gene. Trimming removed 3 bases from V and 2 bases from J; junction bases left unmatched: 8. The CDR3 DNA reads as TGTGCCACCAGTGATCAACCGGGGACTAGCGGGAGAGCCTACAATGAGCAGTTCTTC. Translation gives CATSDQPGTSGRAYNEQFF.

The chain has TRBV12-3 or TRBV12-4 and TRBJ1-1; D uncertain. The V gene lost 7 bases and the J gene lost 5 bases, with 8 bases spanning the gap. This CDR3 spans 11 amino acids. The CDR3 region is CASTKTTEAFF. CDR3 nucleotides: TGTGCCAGCACTAAAACGACTGAAGCTTTCTTT.

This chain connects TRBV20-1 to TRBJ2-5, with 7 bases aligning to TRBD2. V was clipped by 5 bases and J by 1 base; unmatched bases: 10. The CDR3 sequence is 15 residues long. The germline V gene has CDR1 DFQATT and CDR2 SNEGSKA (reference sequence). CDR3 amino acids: CSAWTSLGPQETQYF. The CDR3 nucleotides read TGCAGTGCTTGGACTAGTTTGGGTCCCCAAGAGACCCAGTACTTC.

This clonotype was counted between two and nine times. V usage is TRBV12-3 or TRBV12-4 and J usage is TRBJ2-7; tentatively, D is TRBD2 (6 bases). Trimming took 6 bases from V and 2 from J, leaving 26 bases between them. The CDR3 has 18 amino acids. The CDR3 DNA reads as TGTGCCAGCAGCAGATTAAGCCGATGGGCTAGCGCAGCCTACGAGCAGTACTTC. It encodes CASSRLSRWASAAYEQYF.

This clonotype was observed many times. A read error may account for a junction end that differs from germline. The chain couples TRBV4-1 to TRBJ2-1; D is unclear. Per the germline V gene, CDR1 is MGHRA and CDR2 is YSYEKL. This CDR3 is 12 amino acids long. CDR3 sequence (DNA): TGTGCCAGCAGCCAAGATGGCGATGAGCAGTTCTTC. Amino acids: CASSQDGDEQFF.

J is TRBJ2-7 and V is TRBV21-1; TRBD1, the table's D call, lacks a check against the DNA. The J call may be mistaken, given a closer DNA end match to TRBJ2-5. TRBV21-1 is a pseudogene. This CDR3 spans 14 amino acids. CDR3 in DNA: TGTGCCAGCAGCAGGGGGACACCCCAAGAGACCCAGTACTTC. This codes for CASSRGTPQETQYF.

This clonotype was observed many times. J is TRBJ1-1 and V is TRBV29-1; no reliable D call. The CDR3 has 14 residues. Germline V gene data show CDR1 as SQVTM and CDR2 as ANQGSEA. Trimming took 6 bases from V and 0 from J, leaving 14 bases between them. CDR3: CSVASDRVNTEAFF. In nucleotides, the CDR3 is TGCAGCGTCGCCTCAGATAGGGTGAACACTGAAGCTTTCTTT.

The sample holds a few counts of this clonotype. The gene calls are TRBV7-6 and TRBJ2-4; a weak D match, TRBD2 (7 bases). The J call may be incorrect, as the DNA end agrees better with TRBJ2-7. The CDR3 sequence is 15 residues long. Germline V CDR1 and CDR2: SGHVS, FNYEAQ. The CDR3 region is CASSSNTGGADEQYF. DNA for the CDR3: TGTGCCAGCAGCTCCAATACTGGGGGGGCGGACGAGCAGTACTTC.

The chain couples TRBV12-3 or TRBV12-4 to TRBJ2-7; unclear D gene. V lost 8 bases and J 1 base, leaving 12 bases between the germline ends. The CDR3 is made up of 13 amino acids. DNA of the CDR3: TGTGCCAGCTACGGCTACCCTTCCTACGAGCAGTACTTC. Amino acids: CASYGYPSYEQYF.

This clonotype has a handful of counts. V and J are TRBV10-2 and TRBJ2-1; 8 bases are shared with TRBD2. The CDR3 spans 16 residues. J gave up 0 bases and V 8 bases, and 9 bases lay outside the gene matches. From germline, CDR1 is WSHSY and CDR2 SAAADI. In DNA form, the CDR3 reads TGCGCCAGCGGGGCTAGGAGCGGGAGCTCCTACAATGAGCAGTTCTTC. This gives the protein CASGARSGSSYNEQFF.

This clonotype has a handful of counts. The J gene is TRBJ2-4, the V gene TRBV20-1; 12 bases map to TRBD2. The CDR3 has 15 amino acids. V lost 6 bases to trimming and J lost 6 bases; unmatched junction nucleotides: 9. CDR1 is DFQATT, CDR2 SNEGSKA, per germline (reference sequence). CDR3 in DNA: TGCAGTGCGACGCGACTAGCGGGAGCGAGAAACATTCAGTACTTC. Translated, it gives CSATRLAGARNIQYF.

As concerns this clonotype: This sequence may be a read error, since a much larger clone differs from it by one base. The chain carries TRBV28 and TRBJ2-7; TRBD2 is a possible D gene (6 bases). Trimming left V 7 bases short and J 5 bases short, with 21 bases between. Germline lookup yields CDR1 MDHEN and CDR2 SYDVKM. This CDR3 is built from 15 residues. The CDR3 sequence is CASTIHSGTGNEQYF. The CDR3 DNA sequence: TGTGCCAGCACCATACATTCCGGGACTGGTAACGAGCAGTACTTC.

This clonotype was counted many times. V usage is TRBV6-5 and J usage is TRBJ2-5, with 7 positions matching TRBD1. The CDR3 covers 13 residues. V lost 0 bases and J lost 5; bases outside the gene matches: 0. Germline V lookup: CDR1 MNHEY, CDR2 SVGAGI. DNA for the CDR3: TGTGCCAGCAGTTACTCCAGGGGGGAGACCCAGTACTTC. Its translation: CASSYSRGETQYF.

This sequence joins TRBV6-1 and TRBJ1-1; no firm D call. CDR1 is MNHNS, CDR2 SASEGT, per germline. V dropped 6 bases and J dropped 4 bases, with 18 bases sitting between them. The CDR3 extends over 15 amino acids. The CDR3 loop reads CASSPVIQKLTEAFF. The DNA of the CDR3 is TGTGCCAGCAGCCCAGTAATACAGAAGCTCACTGAAGCTTTCTTT.

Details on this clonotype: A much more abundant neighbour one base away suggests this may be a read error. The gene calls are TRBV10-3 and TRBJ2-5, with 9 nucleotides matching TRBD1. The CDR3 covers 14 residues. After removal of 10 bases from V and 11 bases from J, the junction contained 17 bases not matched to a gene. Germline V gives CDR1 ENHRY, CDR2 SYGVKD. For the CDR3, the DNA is TGTGCCACCGGACCCGGGACAGGGACCCATGAGCAGTACTTC. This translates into CATGPGTGTHEQYF.

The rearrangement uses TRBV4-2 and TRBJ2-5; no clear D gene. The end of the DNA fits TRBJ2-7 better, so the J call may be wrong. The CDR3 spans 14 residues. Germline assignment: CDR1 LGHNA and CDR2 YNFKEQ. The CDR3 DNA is TGTGCCAGCAGCTCACGTCTCGAGATAACCGAGCAGTACTTC. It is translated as CASSSRLEITEQYF.

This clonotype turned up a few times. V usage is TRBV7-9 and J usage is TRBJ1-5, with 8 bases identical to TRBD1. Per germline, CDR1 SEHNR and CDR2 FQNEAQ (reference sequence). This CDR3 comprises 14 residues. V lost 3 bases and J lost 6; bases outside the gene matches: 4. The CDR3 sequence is CASSLGQERQPQHF. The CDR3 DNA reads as TGTGCCAGCAGCTTGGGACAGGAACGTCAGCCCCAGCATTTT.

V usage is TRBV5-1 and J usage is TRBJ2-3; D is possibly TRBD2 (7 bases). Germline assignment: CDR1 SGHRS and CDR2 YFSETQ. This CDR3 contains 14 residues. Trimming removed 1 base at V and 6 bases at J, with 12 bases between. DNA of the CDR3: TGCGCCAGCAGCTTGACAGGGCGGGAGGATACGCAGTATTTT. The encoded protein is CASSLTGREDTQYF.

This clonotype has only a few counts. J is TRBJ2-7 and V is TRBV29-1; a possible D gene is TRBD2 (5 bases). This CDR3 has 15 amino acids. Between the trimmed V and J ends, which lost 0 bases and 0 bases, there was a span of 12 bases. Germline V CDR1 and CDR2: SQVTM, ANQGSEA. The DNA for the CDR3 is TGCAGCGTTGAAGAGATAAGCGGATTCTCCTACGAGCAGTACTTC. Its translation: CSVEEISGFSYEQYF.

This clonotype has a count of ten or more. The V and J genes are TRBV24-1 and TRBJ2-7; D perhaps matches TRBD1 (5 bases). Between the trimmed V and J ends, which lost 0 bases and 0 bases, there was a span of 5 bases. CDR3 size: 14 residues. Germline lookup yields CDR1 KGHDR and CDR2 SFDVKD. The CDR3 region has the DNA TGTGCCACCAGTGATTTGGGACACTCCTACGAGCAGTACTTC. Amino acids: CATSDLGHSYEQYF.

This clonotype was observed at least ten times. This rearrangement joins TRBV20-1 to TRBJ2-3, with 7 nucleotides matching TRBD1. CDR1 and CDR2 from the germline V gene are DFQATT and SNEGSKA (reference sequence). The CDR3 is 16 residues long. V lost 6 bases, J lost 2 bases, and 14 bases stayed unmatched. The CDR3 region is CSAAGTASAYTDTQYF. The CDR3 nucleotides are TGCAGTGCCGCCGGGACAGCGTCCGCCTACACAGATACGCAGTATTTT.

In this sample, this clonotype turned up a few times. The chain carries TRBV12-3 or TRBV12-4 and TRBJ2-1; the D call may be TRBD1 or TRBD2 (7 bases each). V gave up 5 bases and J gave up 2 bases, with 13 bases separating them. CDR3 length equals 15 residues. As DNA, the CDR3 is TGTGCCAGCAGTGCTGGGAGGGGGCCCTACAATGAGCAGTTCTTC. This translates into CASSAGRGPYNEQFF.

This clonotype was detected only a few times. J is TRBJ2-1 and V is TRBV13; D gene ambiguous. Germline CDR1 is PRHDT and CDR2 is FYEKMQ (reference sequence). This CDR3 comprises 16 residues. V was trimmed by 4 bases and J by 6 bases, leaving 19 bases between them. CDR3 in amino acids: CASSSADLGSLNEQFF. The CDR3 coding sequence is TGTGCCAGCAGCTCCGCCGATCTCGGGTCCCTCAATGAGCAGTTCTTC. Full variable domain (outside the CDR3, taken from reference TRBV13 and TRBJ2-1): AAGVIQSPRHLIKEKRETATLKCYPIPRHDTVYWYQQGPGQDPQFLISFYEKMQSDKGSIPDRFSAQQFSDYHSELNMSSLELGDSALYFCASSSADLGSLNEQFFGPGTRLTVL.

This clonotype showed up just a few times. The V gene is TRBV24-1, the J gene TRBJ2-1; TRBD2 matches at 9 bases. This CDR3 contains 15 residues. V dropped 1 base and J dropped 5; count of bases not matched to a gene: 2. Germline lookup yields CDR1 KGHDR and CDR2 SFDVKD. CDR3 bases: TGTGCCACCAGTGATTTCCGACTAGCGGACAATGAGCAGTTCTTC. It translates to CATSDFRLADNEQFF.

CDR3: CASSRTGQGNEKLFF. In DNA, the CDR3 is TGTGCCAGCAGTAGAACGGGACAGGGTAATGAAAAACTGTTTTTT. The J gene is TRBJ1-4, the V gene TRBV12-3 or TRBV12-4; 9 positions match TRBD1. The V and J ends lost 5 bases and 4 bases, in that order; junction bases with no gene match: 5. The CDR3 totals 15 residues.

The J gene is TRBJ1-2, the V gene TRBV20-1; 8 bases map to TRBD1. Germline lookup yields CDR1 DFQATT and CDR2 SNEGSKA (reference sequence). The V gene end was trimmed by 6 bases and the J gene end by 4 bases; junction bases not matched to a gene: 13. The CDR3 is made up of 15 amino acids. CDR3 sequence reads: CSALRTGNEGYGYTF. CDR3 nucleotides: TGCAGTGCACTCCGGACAGGGAATGAGGGCTATGGCTACACCTTC.

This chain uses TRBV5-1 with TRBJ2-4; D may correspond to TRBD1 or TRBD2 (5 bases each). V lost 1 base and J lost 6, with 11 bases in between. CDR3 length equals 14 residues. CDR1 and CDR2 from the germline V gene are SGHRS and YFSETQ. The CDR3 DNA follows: TGCGCCAGCAGCTTGACCGGGACGGGAAACATTCAGTACTTC. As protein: CASSLTGTGNIQYF.

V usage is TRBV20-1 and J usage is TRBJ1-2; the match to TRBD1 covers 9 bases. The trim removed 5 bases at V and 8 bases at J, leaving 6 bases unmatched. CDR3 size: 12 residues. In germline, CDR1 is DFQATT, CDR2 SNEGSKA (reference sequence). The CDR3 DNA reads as TGCAGTGCTGCCACAGGGGGCCGGGGCTACACCTTC. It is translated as CSAATGGRGYTF.

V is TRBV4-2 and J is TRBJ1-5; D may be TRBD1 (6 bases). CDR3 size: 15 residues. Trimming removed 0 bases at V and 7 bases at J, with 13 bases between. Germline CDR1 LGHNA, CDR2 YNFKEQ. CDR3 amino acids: CASSQDLTGRQPQHF. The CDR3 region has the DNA TGTGCCAGCAGCCAAGATCTTACAGGGAGGCAGCCCCAGCATTTT.